This paragraph reports one T cell receptor (beta chain). This entry belongs to a study of shared T cell receptors in the human thymus. The CDR3 is 15 residues long. V shed 5 bases and J 3 bases; nucleotides not matched to a gene: 7. The germline gives CDR1 LNHDA, CDR2 SQIVND (reference sequence). Some clones are missing from TCRdb's copy, which holds only in-frame ones; the method was immunoSEQ multiplex PCR. The table lists roughly 710,000 clones, 80% to 90% of them singletons. The same sample was also studied in work on human thymus T cells. Per that study: Corrective cardiac operations yielded the resected thymus tissue. Apparent bias marked the V and J gene usage of thymic and blood repertoires.

This TCR was sampled from a girl in the first two years of life with a congenital heart defect. The source material was thymocytes. The V gene is TRBV19, the J gene TRBJ1-2; the match to TRBD1 covers 9 bases. This CDR3 is CASSLGTGKDYGYTF. DNA of the CDR3: TGTGCCAGTAGTCTCGGGACAGGGAAGGACTATGGCTACACCTTC.